The sample holds a few counts of the clone carrying this T cell receptor beta chain. Its target is unknown. Distinct nucleotide sequences in the sample also encode this CDR3. Healthy people donating bone marrow made up the donors. The data belong to a study of cytomegalovirus exposure and HLA in healthy donors. PCR was performed using 60 Vbeta and 13 Jbeta primers. Using immunoSEQ multiplex PCR, the repertoire was profiled, and TCRdb retains in-frame clones only, with some absent. The sample lists 180,000 or so clones; more than 75% were seen once. Whole-study findings and limits: Cytomegalovirus-associated status was assigned to 164 TCR beta chains.

Material: PBMCs. The TCR comes from a woman in her 30s in good health and CMV-seropositive.

The CDR3 sequence: CASSWGTSGGPEQYF. CDR3 nucleotides: TGTGCCAGCAGCTGGGGGACTAGCGGGGGGCCCGAGCAGTACTTC. V and J are TRBV7-2 and TRBJ2-7; 15 nucleotides agree with TRBD2. The germline gives CDR1 SGHTA, CDR2 FQGNSA. With 4 bases clipped from V and 6 bases from J, the junction kept 4 bases outside the gene matches. The CDR3 consists of 15 residues.